Sequencing of this T cell receptor (beta chain) was carried out in a study of T-cell reconstitution after alpha-beta-depleted transplantation in children. Molecular barcoding with unique molecular identifiers was used for the TCRbeta library. TCRdb reanalysed the PCR reads using MiXCR and keeps one entry per CDR3 protein. The table lists 700,000 to 950,000 distinct CDR3 sequences, 15% to 20% of them singletons. Notes on this clonotype: The target antigen is unknown.

Trimming removed 5 bases from V and 7 bases from J; junction bases left unmatched: 7. The CDR3 length is 16 residues. CDR1 and CDR2 (germline): MGHRA, YSYEKL. Study observations and caveats: By one year post-transplant, T-cell counts and diversity largely arose from T cells that were newly produced. Recipient T cells and thymic progenitors that survived gave rise to the high TCRbeta diversity observed at day 60 in some patients. Alpha-beta T cells about two months after transplant reportedly derived from several hundred expanded graft clones.

The chain couples TRBV4-1 to TRBJ2-1; 14 positions match TRBD2. The sequencing here drew on PBMCs, mostly from graft donor cells, taken 360 days after TCRalphabeta/CD19-depleted stem cell transplant. The receptor was isolated from a male patient between 5 and 17 years old who had a stem cell transplant for acute lymphoblastic leukemia, so the T cells may come from the graft donor. CDR3 loop: CASSDIGTSGRNEQFF. The CDR3 DNA sequence: TGCGCCAGCAGCGATATCGGGACTAGCGGGAGAAATGAGCAGTTCTTC.